The 20 T cell receptor beta chains listed next were all sequenced from one sample in a study of identical twins. TCRdb re-called the 5' RACE reads through MiXCR, storing one row per CDR3 protein. The sample holds 1.5 million to 2 million distinct CDR3 sequences; less than 35% are singletons and the top ten take about 0.27%. Sequencing was performed on cord blood. The receptors were sampled from a newborn girl in good health.

This clonotype was counted only a few times. The genes are TRBV5-1 and TRBJ2-5; possibly TRBD1 for D (6 bases). There are 14 residues in the CDR3. Trimming took off 6 bases at V and 7 bases at J, with 19 bases between the two ends. Germline CDR1 and CDR2: SGHRS and YFSETQ. The CDR3 reads CASNYGQTKGTQYF. In nucleotides, the CDR3 is TGCGCCAGCAACTACGGACAGACGAAGGGGACCCAGTACTTC.

The sample holds many counts of this clonotype. V and J are TRBV12-5 and TRBJ2-1; the D gene is possibly TRBD2 (5 bases). This CDR3 region has 14 residues. Trimming took off 1 base at V and 1 base at J, with 5 bases between the two ends. Germline loops: CDR1 LGHNT, CDR2 FRNRAP. For the CDR3, the DNA is TGTGCTAGTGGTTTGGGACTATCCTACAATGAGCAGTTCTTC. This gives the protein CASGLGLSYNEQFF.

This clonotype was seen only a few times. The chain carries TRBV6-5 and TRBJ2-7; 13 bases line up with TRBD2. This CDR3 has 18 residues. Germline CDR1 MNHEY, CDR2 SVGAGI. V shed 2 bases, J shed 4 bases, and the junction held 11 bases outside the gene matches. The DNA of the CDR3 is TGTGCCAGCAGTTACAGGTGGACTAGCGGGAGCGGGTTGTACGAGCAGTACTTC. It translates to CASSYRWTSGSGLYEQYF.

Concerning this clonotype: Mismatch with germline at one junction end may stem from a read error. The chain recombines TRBV10-3 with TRBJ2-7; 8 bases map to TRBD1. The J call is in doubt because the DNA end fits TRBJ2-5 better. Germline V gives CDR1 ENHRY, CDR2 SYGVKD. This CDR3 has 16 residues. The CDR3 is CAVSDPLGQGGETQYF. The CDR3 DNA follows: TGTGCCGTCAGTGACCCCTTAGGACAGGGAGGAGAGACCCAGTACTTC.

On this clonotype itself: Here the CDR3 omits its conserved ending phenylalanine or tryptophan, so a read error is the likely source. This rearrangement joins TRBV2 to TRBJ2-7; 7 nucleotides agree with TRBD2. There are 13 residues in the CDR3. Losses at the gene ends were 7 bases for V and 4 bases for J; bases not matched to a gene: 7. Germline CDR1 reads SNHLY; CDR2 reads FYNNEI. CDR3 in amino acids: CASTEGRGYEQYY. Here the CDR3 DNA reads TGTGCCAGCACCGAGGGGAGGGGTTACGAGCAGTACTAC.

The chain is built from TRBV15 and TRBJ1-2; D is perhaps TRBD1 (6 bases). The germline gives CDR1 LNHNV, CDR2 YYDKDF (reference sequence). The germline V and J ends were trimmed by 3 bases and 5 bases, with 16 bases remaining between them. The CDR3 totals 15 residues. The CDR3 nucleotides read TGTGCCACCAGCAGGTCGGACAGACCAACTTATGGCTACACCTTC. It translates to CATSRSDRPTYGYTF.

This rearrangement joins TRBV12-3 or TRBV12-4 to TRBJ1-1; 7 bases agree with TRBD1. After removal of 4 bases from V and 1 base from J, the junction contained 6 bases not matched to a gene. CDR3 length: 15 residues. CDR3 amino acids: CASSWNPGGNTEAFF. The CDR3 DNA reads as TGTGCCAGCAGTTGGAACCCAGGGGGGAACACTGAAGCTTTCTTT.

CDR3 in amino acids: CASSVGEGEGYGYTF. For the CDR3, the DNA is TGTGCCAGCAGCGTAGGGGAGGGTGAGGGCTATGGCTACACCTTC. The chain carries TRBV9 and TRBJ1-2; D remains ambiguous. V was pared by 0 bases and J by 4 bases, with 13 bases between. CDR1 is SGDLS, CDR2 YYNGEE, per germline. The CDR3 totals 15 residues.

CDR3 amino acids: CASSQGAGANYGYTF. The DNA for the CDR3 is TGCGCCAGCAGCCAAGGCGCAGGGGCTAACTATGGCTACACCTTC. The chain carries TRBV4-1 and TRBJ1-2; a possible D gene is TRBD1 (6 bases). V was pared by 1 base and J by 0 bases, with 9 bases between. The CDR3 covers 15 residues. The V gene's germline CDR1 is MGHRA and CDR2 YSYEKL.

This clonotype has ten or more counts. This chain links TRBV12-3 or TRBV12-4 with TRBJ2-7; 9 bases are shared with TRBD1. The CDR3 extends over 14 amino acids. Trimming took 5 bases from V and 2 from J; bases not matched to a gene: 4. The CDR3 region is CASSPGDRAYEQYF. CDR3 nucleotides: TGTGCCAGCAGTCCAGGGGACAGGGCCTACGAGCAGTACTTC.

The chain is built from TRBV10-3 and TRBJ2-2; 7 nucleotides line up with TRBD1. This CDR3 comprises 15 residues. Germline V lookup: CDR1 ENHRY, CDR2 SYGVKD. The ends lost 6 bases at V and 1 base at J; junction bases unmatched: 5. The CDR3 region has the DNA TGTGCCATCAGGGGGACAGCTTTGAACACCGGGGAGCTGTTTTTT. It codes for CAIRGTALNTGELFF.

The J gene is TRBJ2-7, the V gene TRBV6-1, with TRBD1 matching over 11 bases. The V and J ends lost 3 bases and 5 bases, in that order; junction bases with no gene match: 3. The CDR3 runs to 14 residues. Germline lookup yields CDR1 MNHNS and CDR2 SASEGT. The CDR3 loop reads CASSEGQGGDEQYF. CDR3 DNA sequence: TGTGCCAGCAGTGAGGGACAGGGGGGCGACGAGCAGTACTTC.

This clonotype was observed a handful of times. DNA for the CDR3: TGTGCCAGCGTCGGACAGGGCTCCTACGAGCAGTACTTC. Residues: CASVGQGSYEQYF. The chain links TRBV2 to TRBJ2-7, with 8 bases fitting TRBD1. In germline, CDR1 is SNHLY, CDR2 FYNNEI. After removal of 8 bases from V and 0 bases from J, the junction contained 3 bases not matched to a gene. CDR3 length: 13 amino acids.

Only a few counts were recorded for this clonotype. This sequence joins TRBV5-6 and TRBJ2-1, with 10 bases aligning to TRBD2. CDR1 is SGHDT and CDR2 is YYEEEE in the germline V gene. The CDR3 extends over 21 amino acids. V lost 0 bases, J lost 0 bases, and 15 bases stayed unmatched. Here the CDR3 reads CASSLDVLGLAHLSSYNEQFF. CDR3 coding DNA: TGTGCCAGCAGCTTGGATGTACTGGGACTAGCGCATTTAAGCTCCTACAATGAGCAGTTCTTC.

V and J are TRBV12-3 or TRBV12-4 and TRBJ2-5; D gene uncertain. CDR3 size: 15 residues. The V end was cut by 7 bases, the J end by 5 bases, with 20 bases between. In nucleotides, the CDR3 is TGTGCCAGCACCTTGGAAACCAGTAGTCGGGAGACCCAGTACTTC. Its translation: CASTLETSSRETQYF.

This chain joins TRBV5-6 and TRBJ2-1; 7 nucleotides line up with TRBD2. Losses at the gene ends were 4 bases for V and 5 bases for J; bases not matched to a gene: 15. The germline gives CDR1 SGHDT, CDR2 YYEEEE. The CDR3 is 17 amino acids. The CDR3 sequence is CASSDWTSGSTHNEQFF. The CDR3 DNA reads TGTGCCAGCAGCGACTGGACTAGTGGGAGTACCCACAATGAGCAGTTCTTC. Supplemented by reference TRBV5-6 and TRBJ2-1, the full variable domain reads DAGVTQSPTHLIKTRGQQVTLRCSPKSGHDTVSWYQQALGQGPQFIFQYYEEEERQRGNFPDRFSGHQFPNYSSELNVNALLLGDSALYLCASSDWTSGSTHNEQFFGPGTRLTVL.

This clonotype has only a few counts. The genes are TRBV5-8 and TRBJ1-4; 9 nucleotides line up with TRBD1. This CDR3 is 16 amino acids long. Germline lookup yields CDR1 SGHTS and CDR2 YDEGEE. V lost 4 bases to trimming and J lost 4 bases; unmatched junction nucleotides: 8. The CDR3 DNA follows: TGTGCCAGCAGCAAGTGGGACAGGGCCCATAATGAAAAACTGTTTTTT. It codes for CASSKWDRAHNEKLFF.

The chain joins TRBV5-5 to TRBJ1-2, with unresolved D. The CDR3 is made up of 14 amino acids. Germline assignment: CDR1 SGHKS and CDR2 YYEKEE (reference sequence). The germline V and J ends were trimmed by 4 bases and 3 bases, with 13 bases remaining between them. CDR3: CASSARTAHYGYTF. In DNA, the CDR3 is TGTGCCAGCAGCGCTCGGACGGCCCACTATGGCTACACCTTC.

This clonotype was observed a handful of times. The chain links TRBV12-3 or TRBV12-4 to TRBJ1-2; 8 positions agree with TRBD1. Trimming removed 4 bases from V and 4 bases from J; junction bases left unmatched: 8. CDR3 size: 15 residues. The CDR3 reads CASSSFGTGTYGYTF. CDR3 DNA: TGTGCCAGCAGTTCCTTCGGGACAGGCACCTATGGCTACACCTTC.

Turning to this clonotype: Germline and junction disagree at one end, which may indicate a read error. The gene calls are TRBV7-2 and TRBJ1-5; maybe TRBD1 (5 bases). CDR1 SGHTA and CDR2 FQGNSA come from the germline V gene. CDR3 length: 15 amino acids. CDR3: CASSLLLGGNQPRHF. Here the CDR3 DNA reads TGTGCCAGCAGCTTACTTCTTGGGGGAAATCAGCCCCGGCATTTT.